Sequencing of this TCR beta chain was carried out in a study of CD8 T cells in ankylosing spondylitis. Regarding the study as a whole: Within peripheral blood, clones linked to disease were CD8+ and relatively rare. Blood from ankylosing spondylitis patients appeared to carry a characteristic roughly eight-variant TCR beta motif. Existing reports had already noted some motif variants in reactive arthritis synovial fluid and blood.

The germline V gene encodes CDR1 MDHEN and CDR2 SYDVKM. V dropped 6 bases and J dropped 4 bases, with 15 bases sitting between them. The CDR3 totals 14 residues. On this clonotype itself: Its antigen is currently unknown.

Libraries of TCR beta came from quantitative 5'-RACE with molecular barcodes. MiXCR was run by TCRdb on the 5' RACE reads, yielding one entry per CDR3 protein. This sample has a few hundred thousand distinct CDR3 sequences; about 6.7% occur once, and the top ten carry over 12%. Input material: blood, either unsorted or a sorted T cell fraction (not recorded which). The gene calls are TRBV28 and TRBJ1-2; D might be TRBD1 (5 bases). The receptor was isolated from a male donor with ankylosing spondylitis. The CDR3 loop reads CASSPWGVGYGYTF. As DNA, the CDR3 is TGTGCCAGCAGCCCCTGGGGGGTCGGCTATGGCTACACCTTC.